This TCR beta chain was recovered during a study of blood T cell repertoires in COVID-19. Study context: Some COVID-19 samples were acute and others convalescent; all came from the United States, Italy and Spain. T cells, B-cell-depleted T cells, or PBMCs supplied cDNA or gDNA.

In germline, CDR1 is LNHNV, CDR2 YYDKDF (reference sequence). The CDR3 loop spans 15 amino acids. V shed 5 bases, J shed 0 bases, and the junction held 5 bases outside the gene matches. Original analysis: Reference gene primer amplification gave estimated nucleated cell counts. The method was immunoSEQ multiplex PCR; TCRdb's version includes in-frame clones alone and lacks a portion of them. That table supplies the V and J calls and clone size; D and trimming were determined from the DNA. The table has fewer than 200,000 clones, 87% seen once; the top ten hold around 2.5%. This TCR was sampled from a man between 40 and 49 years old with active or convalescent COVID-19. Sequencing was carried out using peripheral blood. The J gene is TRBJ1-2, the V gene TRBV15; 8 bases agree with TRBD1. The CDR3 spells CATSYRTGSNYGYTF. CDR3 bases: TGTGCCACCAGCTACCGGACAGGGTCTAACTATGGCTACACCTTC.